This T cell receptor beta chain was recovered during a study of identifying expanded T cells in peripheral blood. V was cut by 4 bases and J by 10 bases, with 14 bases left in between. Germline V CDR1 and CDR2: MNHEY, SMNVEV (reference sequence). This CDR3 has 14 amino acids. Data came from immunoSEQ multiplex PCR; TCRdb stores just in-frame clones and leaves some out. Among approximately 63,000 clones listed, 87% were seen once. Sequencing used blood. The sequence came from a person between 18 and 75 years old in good health. The chain has TRBV27 and TRBJ1-6; tentatively, D is TRBD1 (6 bases). CDR3 sequence (DNA): TGTGCCAGCAGTTCCACAGGGAAGGGGTCACCCCTCCACTTT. Amino acids: CASSSTGKGSPLHF.